One sample yielded the 9 T cell receptor beta chains listed below, sequenced in a study of blood T cell repertoires in COVID-19. Clones were sequenced by immunoSEQ multiplex PCR, and TCRdb holds only the in-frame ones, with some missing. This sample has around 260,000 clones, with 70% to 90% found just once. Sequenced sample: peripheral blood. Receptor source: a woman in her 30s with active or convalescent COVID-19.

The chain carries TRBV12-3 or TRBV12-4 and TRBJ2-5; a weak D match, TRBD1 (6 bases). The V end was cut by 6 bases, the J end by 7 bases, with 12 bases between. CDR3 length: 12 residues. The DNA for the CDR3 is TGTGCCAGCAGCTCGACAGGTTGGACCCAGTACTTC. The encoded protein is CASSSTGWTQYF.

The chain couples TRBV3-1 (or the pseudogene TRBV3-2) to TRBJ2-3; 10 bases align to TRBD2. Germline CDR1 is LGHDT and CDR2 is YNNKEL (reference sequence). The V segment lost 4 bases and the J segment 8 bases; nucleotides outside the gene matches: 12. The CDR3 has 16 residues. CDR3: CASSRWTSGERGTQYF. CDR3 sequence (DNA): TGTGCCAGCAGCCGCTGGACTAGCGGCGAGAGGGGTACGCAGTATTTT.

CDR3 nucleotides: TGTGCCAGCAGCTTCGTGGCAGCGGGAGGCTACACCTTC. This gives the protein CASSFVAAGGYTF. This rearrangement joins TRBV7-8 to TRBJ1-2, with D unclear. The CDR3 runs to 13 residues. Trimming left V 3 bases short and J 8 bases short, with 13 bases between. Germline loops: CDR1 SGHVS, CDR2 FQNEAQ.

The chain carries TRBV19 and TRBJ2-3, with 7 bases that match TRBD2. The CDR3 sequence is 15 residues long. With V trimmed by 3 bases and J by 6 bases, 9 bases remained unmatched. Per the germline V gene, CDR1 is LNHDA and CDR2 is SQIVND (reference sequence). The CDR3 DNA sequence: TGTGCCAGTAGTATCTCTAGCGGCGGCTTGGATACGCAGTATTTT. It translates to CASSISSGGLDTQYF.

V is TRBV5-1 and J is TRBJ1-6; D call uncertain. V lost 0 bases and J 10 bases, leaving 14 bases between the germline ends. CDR1 and CDR2 (germline): SGHRS, YFSETQ. CDR3 length equals 15 residues. As DNA, the CDR3 is TGCGCCAGCAGCTTGGCACAGCCACCGCACTCACCCCTCCACTTT. Its translation is CASSLAQPPHSPLHF.

A remark on this clone: The same CDR3 is also encoded by other DNA sequences in this sample. This CDR3 reads CASSRGGGETQYF. The CDR3 DNA sequence: TGTGCCAGCTCACGGGGGGGCGGCGAGACCCAGTACTTC. This chain uses TRBV7-2 with TRBJ2-5; 8 bases are a match to TRBD2. The ends lost 8 bases at V and 5 bases at J; junction bases unmatched: 7. Germline V lookup: CDR1 SGHTA, CDR2 FQGNSA. The CDR3 is made up of 13 amino acids.

The chain joins TRBV9 to TRBJ1-5, with D tentatively TRBD1 (6 bases). Trimming cost V 4 bases and J 5 bases, with 10 bases left between them. Germline CDR1 and CDR2: SGDLS and YYNGEE. This CDR3 contains 13 residues. The CDR3 sequence is CASSRRTDQPQHF. In DNA, the CDR3 is TGTGCCAGCAGCCGAAGGACAGATCAGCCCCAGCATTTT.

The chain combines TRBV30 with TRBJ1-5, with unresolved D. The CDR3 loop spans 14 amino acids. Looked up from germline, CDR1 is GTSNPN and CDR2 is SVGIG (reference sequence). Trimming removed 1 base at V and 4 bases at J, with 11 bases between. CDR3 residues: CAWSGHSPNQPQHF. CDR3 DNA sequence: TGTGCCTGGAGTGGGCACAGTCCTAATCAGCCCCAGCATTTT.

The rearrangement joins TRBV6-4 to TRBJ2-3; 11 bases line up with TRBD2. J gave up 1 base and V 0 bases, and 3 bases lay outside the gene matches. CDR3 length equals 17 residues. Germline V gene sequence: CDR1 MRHNA, CDR2 SNTAGT. DNA for the CDR3: TGTGCCAGCAGTGACTCGAATAGCGGGGGGGGCACAGATACGCAGTATTTT. It is translated as CASSDSNSGGGTDTQYF.